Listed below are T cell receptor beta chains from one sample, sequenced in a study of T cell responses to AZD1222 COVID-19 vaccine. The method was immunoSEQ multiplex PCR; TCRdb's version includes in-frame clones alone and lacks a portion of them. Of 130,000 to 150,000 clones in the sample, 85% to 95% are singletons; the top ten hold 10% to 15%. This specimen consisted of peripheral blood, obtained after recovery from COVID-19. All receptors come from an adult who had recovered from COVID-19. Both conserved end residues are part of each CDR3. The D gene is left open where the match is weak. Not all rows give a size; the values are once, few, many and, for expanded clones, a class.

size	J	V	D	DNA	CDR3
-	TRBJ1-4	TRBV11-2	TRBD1	TGTGCCAGCAGCAACAGGGGGTTGACAACTAATGAAAAACTGTTTTTT	CASSNRGLTTNEKLFF
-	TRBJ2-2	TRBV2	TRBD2	TGTGCCAGCACGGGACTAGCGGGAAGGGGTGCCGGGGAGCTGTTTTTT	CASTGLAGRGAGELFF
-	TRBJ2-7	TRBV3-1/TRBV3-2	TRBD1	TGTGCCAGCAGCCACAACCGGGACAGGGGAATTTACGAGCAGTACTTC	CASSHNRDRGIYEQYF
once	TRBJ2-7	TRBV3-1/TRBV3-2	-	TGTGCCAGCAGCCAACCGCCTTCTAGGAGCGCGCCTTACTACGAGCAGTACTTC	CASSQPPSRSAPYYEQYF
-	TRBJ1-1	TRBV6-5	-	TGTGCCAGCAGTTACTCAGGCTTGACTGAAGCTTTCTTT	CASSYSGLTEAFF
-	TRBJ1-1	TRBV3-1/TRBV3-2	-	TGTGCCAGCAGCCTTCACCGGGACATACGGAACACTGAAGCTTTCTTT	CASSLHRDIRNTEAFF
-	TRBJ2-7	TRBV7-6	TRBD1	TGTGCCAGCAGCCATCGGGACAGCTCCTACGAGCAGTACTTC	CASSHRDSSYEQYF
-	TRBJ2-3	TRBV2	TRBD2	TGTGCCAGCTGCGACGGGACTAGTATACGCACAGATACGCAGTATTTT	CASCDGTSIRTDTQYF
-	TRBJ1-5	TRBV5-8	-	TGTGCCAGCAGCTTGGTGTCAGTTTATAGCAATCAGCCCCAGCATTTT	CASSLVSVYSNQPQHF
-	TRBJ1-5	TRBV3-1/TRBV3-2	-	TGTGCCAGCAGCGCTACTTTAAATCAGCCCCAGCATTTT	CASSATLNQPQHF
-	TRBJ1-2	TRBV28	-	TGTGCCAGCAGTTTAAGCTACCGGGACAACCTCTATGGCTACACCTTC	CASSLSYRDNLYGYTF
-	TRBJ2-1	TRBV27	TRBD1	TGTGCCAGCAGTTTCGACAGGGGGCTCCCTTCCTACAATGAGCAGTTCTTC	CASSFDRGLPSYNEQFF
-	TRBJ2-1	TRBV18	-	TGTGCCAGCTCATCAGAGACGGGATTAAAGCAGTTCTTC	CASSSETGLKQFF